Sequencing of this T cell receptor beta chain was carried out in a study of blood T cell repertoires in COVID-19. Study overall: Some COVID-19 samples were acute and others convalescent; all came from the United States, Italy and Spain. Nucleic acid was either cDNA or gDNA, and it came from T cells, B-cell-depleted T cells, or PBMCs.

As processed by the authors: Estimation of nucleated cell counts relied on the amplification of reference gene primers. Assay used: immunoSEQ multiplex PCR; TCRdb lists only in-frame clones, some missing. That table gives V, J and clone size, and the DNA gave D and trimming. The sample holds 130,000 or so clones, about three quarters seen once. V lost 2 bases, J lost 1 base, and 12 bases lay in between. The CDR3 consists of 15 residues. The germline CDR1 and CDR2 sequences are GTSNPN and SVGIG (reference sequence). The chain has TRBV30 and TRBJ2-4, with D perhaps TRBD2 (6 bases). The TCR sequence derives from a man in his fifties with acute or convalescent COVID-19. Sequencing was carried out using peripheral blood. The CDR3 nucleotides are TGTGCCTGGAGTCGCGGGGAATGGGCCAAAAACATTCAGTACTTC. This encodes CAWSRGEWAKNIQYF.